This T cell receptor (beta chain) was sequenced in a study of blood T cell repertoires in COVID-19. In the study overall: Acute-phase and convalescent COVID-19 samples originated in the United States, Italy and Spain. PBMCs, B-cell-depleted T cells, or T cells were the source of the cDNA or gDNA that made up the material.

V was pared by 0 bases and J by 3 bases, with 7 bases of the junction left unmatched. This CDR3 comprises 17 residues. CDR1 and CDR2 (germline): SGDLS, YYNGEE. In the study's own analysis: By means of reference gene primer amplification, nucleated cell counts were estimated. This table comes from immunoSEQ multiplex PCR, and its TCRdb copy is limited to in-frame clones, with some not included. The V and J calls and the clone size are those of that table, but D and trimming were determined from the DNA. This sample has roughly 140,000 clones, with approximately 90% found just once. The rearrangement uses TRBV9 and TRBJ2-1; TRBD1 agrees at 9 bases. Specimen: peripheral blood. This TCR derives from a woman in her sixties or seventies with acute or convalescent COVID-19. The CDR3 DNA reads TGTGCCAGCAGCGTAGTATCACAGGGGGCGGGCTACAATGAGCAGTTCTTC. Protein product: CASSVVSQGAGYNEQFF.